This T cell receptor (beta chain) was observed in a study of Ad26.COV2.S vaccination and SARS-CoV-2 variants. Method: immunoSEQ multiplex PCR; TCRdb's copy keeps in-frame clones and lacks some. Of about 350,000 clones listed, roughly 94% are singletons. V dropped 4 bases and J dropped 0; count of bases not matched to a gene: 9. The CDR3 extends over 17 amino acids. Germline V CDR1 and CDR2: MGHDK, SYGVNS. With respect to this clone: Its antigen remains unknown.

Whole-study findings and limits: Responses of spike-specific T cells (both CD8+ and CD4+) reportedly showed substantial breadth after vaccination. Non-spike TCR breadth did not differ much between vaccine and placebo recipients.

Sequenced material: peripheral blood, taken after recovery from COVID-19. J is TRBJ1-1 and V is TRBV25-1; 9 bases agree with TRBD1. The sequence was collected from a human donor who had recovered from COVID-19. The DNA of the CDR3 is TGTGCCAGCAGTGCGTACAGGGGGCAGGGGGTGAACACTGAAGCTTTCTTT. Its protein is CASSAYRGQGVNTEAFF.